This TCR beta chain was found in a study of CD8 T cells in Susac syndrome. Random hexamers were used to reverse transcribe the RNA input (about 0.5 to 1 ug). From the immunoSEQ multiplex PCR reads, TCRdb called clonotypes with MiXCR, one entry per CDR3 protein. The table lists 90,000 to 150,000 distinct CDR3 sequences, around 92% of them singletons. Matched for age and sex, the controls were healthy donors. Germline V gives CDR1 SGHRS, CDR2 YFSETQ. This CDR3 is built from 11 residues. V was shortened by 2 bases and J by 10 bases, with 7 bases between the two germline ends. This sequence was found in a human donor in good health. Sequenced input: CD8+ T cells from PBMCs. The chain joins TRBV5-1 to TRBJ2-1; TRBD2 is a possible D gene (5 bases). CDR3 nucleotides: TGCGCCAGCAGCTTTCTAGCCGAGCAGTTCTTC. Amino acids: CASSFLAEQFF.